Below are 25 T cell receptor beta chains sequenced from a single sample in a study of T cells in Graves' hyperthyroidism and ophthalmopathy (dated by TCRdb to the late 2010s). Library preparation was by multiplex PCR. The run used an Illumina HiSeq 2000. The TCR beta CDR3 regions were amplified from RNA transcripts. The TCR CDR3 was subjected to a first round of RT-PCR using the HTBI primer set and the Qiagen OneStep RT-PCR kit. The public reads were run again by TCRdb, first through fastp at Q25 and then through MiXCR, and only productive beta chains were kept. Records with the same CDR3 protein are collapsed into one entry carrying the most frequent genes and DNA. In all, the sample holds around 500,000 distinct CDR3 sequences, and about an eighth of those were seen once. In total, the top ten clones hold around 17% of the sample. The specimen was blood. Source of these receptors: a woman aged 18-29 years with Graves' hyperthyroidism.

The table lists this clonotype with many counts. V is TRBV6-1 and J is TRBJ1-2; TRBD1 matches 9 bases. Germline CDR1 and CDR2: MNHNS and SASEGT. Trimming cost V 3 bases and J 6 bases; bases outside gene matches: 8. The CDR3 is 15 amino acids. This chain's CDR3 is CASSDPGTGFNGYTF. The DNA for the CDR3 is TGTGCCAGCAGTGACCCCGGGACAGGGTTTAATGGCTACACCTTC.

Ten or more counts support this clonotype. The genes are TRBV20-1 and TRBJ1-6; D gene ambiguous. The CDR3 runs to 14 residues. Looked up from germline, CDR1 is DFQATT and CDR2 is SNEGSKA (reference sequence). V was cut by 6 bases and J by 7 bases, with 16 bases left in between. The CDR3 protein is CSAKMGIANSPLHF. The CDR3 DNA reads TGCAGTGCCAAGATGGGGATCGCCAATTCACCCCTCCACTTT.

Many counts were recorded for this clonotype. V and J are TRBV24-1 and TRBJ2-5; tentative D call: TRBD1 (5 bases). The ends were cut back, 9 bases at V and 4 bases at J, with 11 bases in the middle. The CDR3 runs 12 residues. Germline values: CDR1 KGHDR, CDR2 SFDVKD. CDR3 nucleotides: TGTGCCACCGGCAGGGATTCAGAGACCCAGTACTTC. Translating it yields CATGRDSETQYF.

With respect to this clonotype: This may come from a read error, since a much larger clone is one base off. The V call is TRBV18, the J call TRBJ2-7; 7 positions agree with TRBD1. J lost 4 bases, V lost 5 bases, and 5 bases had no gene match. The length of the CDR3 is 13 residues. CDR1 is KGHSH and CDR2 is LQKENI in the germline V gene. The CDR3 is CASSTTGKYEQYV. In nucleotides, the CDR3 is TGTGCCAGCTCAACGACAGGGAAGTACGAGCAGTACGTC.

The sample holds a few counts of this clonotype. A much larger clone is a single base away; this may be a read error. V and J are TRBV20-1 and TRBJ2-5; 7 bases fit TRBD1. The CDR3 is 12 amino acids. CDR1 and CDR2 (germline): DFQATT, SNEGSKA (reference sequence). V shed 5 bases and J 7 bases; nucleotides not matched to a gene: 7. The CDR3 reads CSAEGGQATQYF. DNA of the CDR3: TGCAGTGCTGAGGGCGGACAGGCGACCCAGTACTTC.

There are a few counts of this clonotype. The gene calls are TRBV7-6 and TRBJ2-2, with D tentatively TRBD2 (5 bases). From germline, CDR1 is SGHVS and CDR2 FNYEAQ. This CDR3 region has 15 residues. The V gene lost 5 bases and the J gene lost 5 bases, with 15 bases spanning the gap. In nucleotides, the CDR3 is TGTGCCAGCAGCCCGGCCAGCTGGACTACCGGGGAGCTGTTTTTT. It translates to CASSPASWTTGELFF.

In this sample, this clonotype turned up a few times. The rearrangement links TRBV19 to TRBJ1-2; the D is unclear. This CDR3 is built from 14 residues. Germline values: CDR1 LNHDA, CDR2 SQIVND (reference sequence). Trimming removed 0 bases at V and 5 bases at J, with 10 bases between. DNA for the CDR3: TGTGCCAGTAGTATAGACGGCAGTGAATATGGCTACACCTTC. Translation: CASSIDGSEYGYTF. The full variable domain, with the rest looked up from reference TRBV19 and TRBJ1-2, is DGGITQSPKYLFRKEGQNVTLSCEQNLNHDAMYWYRQDPGQGLRLIYYSQIVNDFQKGDIAEGYSVSREKKESFPLTVTSAQKNPTAFYLCASSIDGSEYGYTFGSGTRLTVV.

Many counts were recorded for this clonotype. The chain combines TRBV12-3 or TRBV12-4 with TRBJ2-1; D may be TRBD1 (5 bases). The CDR3 is made up of 11 amino acids. The V and J ends lost 6 bases and 10 bases respectively, with 10 bases between them. The CDR3 region has the DNA TGTGCCAGCAGCTATCGACAGGAGCAGTTCTTC. As protein: CASSYRQEQFF.

The table lists this clonotype with a few counts. The chain is built from TRBV5-4 and TRBJ2-5; possibly TRBD2 for D (6 bases). V shed 0 bases and J shed 6 bases, with 21 bases lying between them. Per the germline V gene, CDR1 is SGHNT and CDR2 is YYREEE (reference sequence). The CDR3 totals 17 residues. The CDR3 loop is CASSLAVGVLAEKTQYF. For the CDR3, the DNA is TGTGCCAGCAGCTTGGCCGTCGGGGTGTTAGCGGAAAAGACCCAGTACTTC.

This clonotype was detected once. The chain's CDR3 is CASSGGKLFF. The DNA of the CDR3 is TGTGCCAGCAGTGGGGGGAAACTGTTTTTT. The chain recombines TRBV2 with TRBJ1-4, with a tentative D call TRBD1 (5 bases). Germline values: CDR1 SNHLY, CDR2 FYNNEI. V was shortened by 4 bases and J by 11 bases, with 5 bases between the two germline ends. This CDR3 region has 10 residues.

This clonotype occurred many times. The rearrangement links TRBV5-1 to TRBJ2-1; 7 nucleotides match TRBD1. Trimming cost V 4 bases and J 0 bases; bases outside gene matches: 4. The CDR3 extends over 15 amino acids. Looked up from germline, CDR1 is SGHRS and CDR2 is YFSETQ. CDR3 nucleotide sequence: TGCGCCAGCAGCCCCGGGACAGTCTCCTACAATGAGCAGTTCTTC. Protein product: CASSPGTVSYNEQFF.

The table lists this clonotype with a few counts. The chain joins TRBV4-2 to TRBJ2-5, with D perhaps matching TRBD2 (6 bases). V shed 0 bases and J shed 1 base, with 9 bases lying between them. Germline V lookup: CDR1 LGHNA, CDR2 YNFKEQ. The CDR3 runs to 15 residues. This CDR3 is CASSQEWGGQETQYF. The CDR3 DNA is TGTGCCAGCAGCCAAGAATGGGGAGGCCAAGAGACCCAGTACTTC.

This clonotype was detected ten times or more. The rearrangement joins TRBV10-3 to TRBJ1-5; 8 bases are a match to TRBD1. J gave up 6 bases and V 0 bases, and 4 bases lay outside the gene matches. Germline assignment: CDR1 ENHRY and CDR2 SYGVKD. This CDR3 has 15 amino acids. DNA of the CDR3: TGTGCCATCAGTGAGTCAGGACAGGGAGGTCAGCCCCAGCATTTT. Its translation: CAISESGQGGQPQHF.

A note on this clonotype: The junction departs from germline at one end; a sequencing error may be responsible. The rearrangement uses TRBV27 and TRBJ2-1, with 12 bases identical to TRBD2. This CDR3 is built from 15 residues. Germline V gene lookup returns CDR1 MNHEY and CDR2 SMNVEV (reference sequence). The DNA of the CDR3 is TGTGCCAGCAGTGGGCGACTAGCGGGAGCCAATGAGCAGTCCTTC. Amino acid sequence: CASSGRLAGANEQSF.

This clonotype was counted between two and nine times. Possible read error: a much larger clone is one base away. The chain employs TRBV12-3 or TRBV12-4 and TRBJ1-1; D might be TRBD1 (6 bases). The CDR3 consists of 11 residues. The CDR3 protein is CACSLGHIAFF. The CDR3 region has the DNA TGTGCCTGCAGTTTGGGACATATAGCTTTCTTT.

This clonotype showed up just a few times. The chain couples TRBV10-2 to TRBJ2-3; TRBD2 matches 7 bases. V was pared by 9 bases and J by 5 bases, with 14 bases of the junction left unmatched. The germline V gene has CDR1 WSHSY and CDR2 SAAADI. The CDR3 covers 15 residues. CDR3 sequence reads: CASRLAGEVIDTQYF. The CDR3 bases are TGCGCCAGTCGTCTCGCGGGAGAAGTGATAGATACGCAGTATTTT.

This clonotype was seen repeatedly, ten times or more. This chain uses TRBV5-1 with TRBJ2-5; 7 nucleotides agree with TRBD1. The CDR3 is made up of 12 amino acids. With 10 bases clipped from V and 4 bases from J, the junction kept 7 bases outside the gene matches. Germline CDR1 is SGHRS and CDR2 is YFSETQ. For the CDR3, the DNA is TGCGCCGTTGGGGACAGCTCAGAGACCCAGTACTTC. The encoded protein is CAVGDSSETQYF.

This clonotype was seen repeatedly, ten times or more. The V call is TRBV11-3, the J call TRBJ2-1; possible D gene TRBD2, 6 bases. Germline assignment: CDR1 SGHNT and CDR2 YENEEA. The V and J ends lost 5 bases and 5 bases respectively, with 13 bases between them. CDR3 length: 14 residues. CDR3 nucleotides: TGTGCCAGCAGCGCGACTAGGGCACACAATGAGCAGTTCTTC. This translates into CASSATRAHNEQFF.

V gene TRBV19 combines with J gene TRBJ2-2; no clear D. Looked up from germline, CDR1 is LNHDA and CDR2 is SQIVND (reference sequence). There are 15 residues in the CDR3. The V gene lost 7 bases and the J gene lost 1 base, with 13 bases spanning the gap. The CDR3 protein is CASKLVGLNTGELFF. The CDR3 nucleotides read TGTGCCAGTAAACTTGTGGGCTTGAACACCGGGGAGCTGTTTTTT.

This clonotype was observed many times. This rearrangement joins TRBV30 to TRBJ1-2, with 7 bases fitting TRBD1. CDR3 size: 13 residues. Looked up from germline, CDR1 is GTSNPN and CDR2 is SVGIG (reference sequence). The J segment lost 2 bases and the V segment lost 4 bases, leaving 4 bases of the junction unmatched. DNA for the CDR3: TGTGCCTGGACCACAGGGGTGAACTATGGCTACACCTTC. It is translated as CAWTTGVNYGYTF. Supplemented by reference TRBV30 and TRBJ1-2, the full variable domain reads SQTIHQWPATLVQPVGSPLSLECTVEGTSNPNLYWYRQAAGRGLQLLFYSVGIGQISSEVPQNLSASRPQDRQFILSSKKLLLSDSGFYLCAWTTGVNYGYTFGSGTRLTVV.

Only a few counts were recorded for this clonotype. This chain joins TRBV12-5 and TRBJ2-1; D gene unclear. Per germline, CDR1 LGHNT and CDR2 FRNRAP. The CDR3 spans 13 residues. V lost 0 bases and J lost 4, with 4 bases in between. The CDR3 DNA sequence: TGTGCTAGTGGTTTGGTTTCGTACAATGAGCAGTTCTTC. Protein: CASGLVSYNEQFF.

The table lists this clonotype with many counts. The chain is built from TRBV19 and TRBJ1-2; maybe TRBD1 (6 bases). Germline V lookup: CDR1 LNHDA, CDR2 SQIVND (reference sequence). V was clipped by 2 bases and J by 2 bases, with 9 bases between them. The CDR3 is 14 residues long. CDR3 in amino acids: CASSILTGNYGYTF. The CDR3 DNA follows: TGTGCCAGTAGTATACTAACAGGGAACTATGGCTACACCTTC.

The chain carries TRBV6-2 or TRBV6-3 and TRBJ2-7; 13 bases align to TRBD2. Germline V gives CDR1 MNHEY, CDR2 SVGEGT. The ends lost 7 bases at V and 4 bases at J; junction bases unmatched: 7. The CDR3 totals 15 residues. The CDR3 sequence is CASTRPGLAGYEQYF. Here the CDR3 DNA reads TGTGCCAGCACGCGCCCGGGACTAGCGGGGTACGAGCAGTACTTC.

This clonotype was observed at least ten times. The chain combines TRBV3-1 with TRBJ2-3; 9 bases are shared with TRBD1. The trim removed 1 base at V and 5 bases at J, leaving 7 bases unmatched. Germline V gene data show CDR1 as LGHDT and CDR2 as YNNKEL (reference sequence). The CDR3 contains 16 residues. CDR3 sequence (DNA): TGTGCCAGCAGCCAAGGGCCGACAGGGGGTGGAGATACGCAGTATTTT. This encodes CASSQGPTGGGDTQYF.

This clonotype was recorded at least ten times. The V and J genes are TRBV27 and TRBJ1-4; D gene ambiguous. Trimming cost V 2 bases and J 4 bases, with 5 bases left between them. The CDR3 is 13 residues long. CDR1 is MNHEY and CDR2 is SMNVEV in the germline V gene (reference sequence). The CDR3 DNA is TGTGCCAGCAGTTTAGGCCTTAATGAAAAACTGTTTTTT. Protein product: CASSLGLNEKLFF.